This paragraph covers one T cell receptor beta chain sequence. Its antigen is as yet unknown. CD45RO-negative, CCR7-positively selected cells formed the naive CD8 fraction, excluding terminally differentiated effector memory CD45RA+ cells. The protocol was immunoSEQ multiplex PCR, while the TCRdb copy is restricted to in-frame clones and leaves out a portion. The table has fewer than 1 million clones, about 97% seen once. These data belong to a study of shared clonotypes between healthy human individuals. Study-level points and caveats: With a few donors compared, around 4.7% of naive CD4 clonotypes were shared. Read depth was anticipated to influence clonotype sharing among donors.

The CDR3 consists of 18 residues. V shed 0 bases, J shed 2 bases, and the junction held 6 bases outside the gene matches. Germline V gives CDR1 SGHRS, CDR2 YFSETQ. The source material was naive CD8+ T cells sorted from blood. V gene TRBV5-1 combines with J gene TRBJ2-1, with 12 bases that match TRBD2. The source is a man in his thirties or forties in good health. The CDR3, as DNA: TGCGCCAGCAGCTTGGATAGGCTAGCGGGAGGGACCTACAATGAGCAGTTCTTC. It codes for CASSLDRLAGGTYNEQFF.